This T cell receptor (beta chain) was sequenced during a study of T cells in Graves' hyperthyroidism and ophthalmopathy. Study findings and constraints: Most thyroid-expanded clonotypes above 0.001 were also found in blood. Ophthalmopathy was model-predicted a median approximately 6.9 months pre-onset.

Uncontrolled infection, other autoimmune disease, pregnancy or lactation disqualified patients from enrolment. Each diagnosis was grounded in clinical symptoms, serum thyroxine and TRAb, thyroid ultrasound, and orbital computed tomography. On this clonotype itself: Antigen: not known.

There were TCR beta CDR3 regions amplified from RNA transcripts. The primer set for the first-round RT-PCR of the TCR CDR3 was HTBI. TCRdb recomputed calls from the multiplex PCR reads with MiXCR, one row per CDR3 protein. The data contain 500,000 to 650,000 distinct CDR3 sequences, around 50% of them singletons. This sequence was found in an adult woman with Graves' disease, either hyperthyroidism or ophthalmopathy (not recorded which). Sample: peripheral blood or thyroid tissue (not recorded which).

The CDR3 DNA reads TGTGCCAGCAGCGGGGACGTCTCTGGGGCCAACGTCCTGACTTTC. It specifies CASSGDVSGANVLTF. V and J are TRBV25-1 and TRBJ2-6; D may be TRBD1 or TRBD2 (5 bases each). Trimming took off 6 bases at V and 0 bases at J, with 9 bases between the two ends. The CDR3 runs to 15 residues. Germline V lookup: CDR1 MGHDK, CDR2 SYGVNS.